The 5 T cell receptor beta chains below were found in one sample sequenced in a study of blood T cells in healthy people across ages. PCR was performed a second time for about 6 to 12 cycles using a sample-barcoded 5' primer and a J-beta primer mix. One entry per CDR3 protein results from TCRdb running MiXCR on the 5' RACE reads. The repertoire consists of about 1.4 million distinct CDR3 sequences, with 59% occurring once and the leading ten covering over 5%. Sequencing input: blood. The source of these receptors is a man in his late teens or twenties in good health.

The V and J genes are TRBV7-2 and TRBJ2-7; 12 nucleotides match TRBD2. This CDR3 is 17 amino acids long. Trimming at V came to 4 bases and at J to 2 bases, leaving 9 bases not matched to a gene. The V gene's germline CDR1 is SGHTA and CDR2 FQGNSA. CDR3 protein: CASSSAGTSGHAYEQYF. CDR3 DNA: TGTGCCAGCAGCTCAGCCGGGACTAGCGGGCACGCCTACGAGCAGTACTTC. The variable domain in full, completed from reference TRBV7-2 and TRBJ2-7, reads GAGVSQSPSNKVTEKGKDVELRCDPISGHTALYWYRQSLGQGLEFLIYFQGNSAPDKSGLPSDRFSAERTGGSVSTLTIQRTQQEDSAVYLCASSSAGTSGHAYEQYFGPGTRLTVT.

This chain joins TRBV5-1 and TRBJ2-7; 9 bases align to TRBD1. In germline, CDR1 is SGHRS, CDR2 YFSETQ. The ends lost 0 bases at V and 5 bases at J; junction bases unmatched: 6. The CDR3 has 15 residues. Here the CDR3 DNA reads TGCGCCAGCAGCTTGGGGGACAGGGATCCGAACGAGCAGTACTTC. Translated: CASSLGDRDPNEQYF. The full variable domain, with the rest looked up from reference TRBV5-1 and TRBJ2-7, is KAGVTQTPRYLIKTRGQQVTLSCSPISGHRSVSWYQQTPGQGLQFLFEYFSETQRNKGNFPGRFSGRQFSNSRSEMNVSTLELGDSALYLCASSLGDRDPNEQYFGPGTRLTVT.

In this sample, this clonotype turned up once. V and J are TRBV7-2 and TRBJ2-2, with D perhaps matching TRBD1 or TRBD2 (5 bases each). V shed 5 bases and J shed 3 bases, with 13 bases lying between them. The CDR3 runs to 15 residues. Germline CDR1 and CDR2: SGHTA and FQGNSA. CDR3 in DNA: TGTGCCAGCAGCGGGGGTGGGGAACACACCGGGGAGCTGTTTTTT. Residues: CASSGGGEHTGELFF.

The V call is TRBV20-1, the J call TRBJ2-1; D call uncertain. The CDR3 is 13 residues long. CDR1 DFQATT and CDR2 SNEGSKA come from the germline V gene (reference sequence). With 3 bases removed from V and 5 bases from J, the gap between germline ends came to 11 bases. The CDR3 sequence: CSARRILNNEQFF. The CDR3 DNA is TGCAGTGCTAGGAGGATACTTAACAATGAGCAGTTCTTC.

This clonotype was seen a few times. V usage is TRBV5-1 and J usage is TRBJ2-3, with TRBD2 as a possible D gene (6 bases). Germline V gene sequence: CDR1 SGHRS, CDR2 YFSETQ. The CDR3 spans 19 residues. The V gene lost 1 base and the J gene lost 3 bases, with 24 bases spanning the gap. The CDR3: CASSLRSPRDPVTTDTQYF. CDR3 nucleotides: TGCGCCAGCAGCTTGCGGTCTCCGCGGGACCCTGTTACGACAGATACGCAGTATTTT.